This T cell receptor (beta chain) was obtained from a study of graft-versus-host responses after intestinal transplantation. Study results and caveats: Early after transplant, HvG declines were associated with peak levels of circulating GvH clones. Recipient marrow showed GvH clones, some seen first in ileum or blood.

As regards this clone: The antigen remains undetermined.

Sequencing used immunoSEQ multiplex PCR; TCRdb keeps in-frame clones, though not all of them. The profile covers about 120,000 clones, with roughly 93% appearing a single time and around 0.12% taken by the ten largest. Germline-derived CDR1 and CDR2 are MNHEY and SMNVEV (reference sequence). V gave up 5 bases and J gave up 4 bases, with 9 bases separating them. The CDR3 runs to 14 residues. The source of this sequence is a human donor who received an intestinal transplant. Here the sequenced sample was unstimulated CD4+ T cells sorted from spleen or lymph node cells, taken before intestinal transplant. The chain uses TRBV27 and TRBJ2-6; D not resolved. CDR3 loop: CASSPESGANVLTF. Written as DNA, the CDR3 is TGTGCCAGCAGTCCCGAGTCAGGGGCCAACGTCCTGACTTTC.